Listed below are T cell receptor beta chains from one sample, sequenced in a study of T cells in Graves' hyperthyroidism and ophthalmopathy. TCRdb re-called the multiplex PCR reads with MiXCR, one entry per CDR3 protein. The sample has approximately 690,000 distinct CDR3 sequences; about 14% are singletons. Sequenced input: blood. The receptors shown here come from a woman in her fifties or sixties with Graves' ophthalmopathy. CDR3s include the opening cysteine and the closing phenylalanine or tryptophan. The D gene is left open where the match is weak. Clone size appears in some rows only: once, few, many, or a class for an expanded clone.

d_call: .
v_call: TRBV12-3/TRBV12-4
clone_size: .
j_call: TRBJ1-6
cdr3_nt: TGTGCCAGCACCCCGACAAGACGAGGCTCACCCCTCCACTTT
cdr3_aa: CASTPTRRGSPLHF

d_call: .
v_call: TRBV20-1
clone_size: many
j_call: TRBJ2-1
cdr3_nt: TGCAGTGCCCGAATCGATCTCAATGAGCAGTTCTTC
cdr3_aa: CSARIDLNEQFF

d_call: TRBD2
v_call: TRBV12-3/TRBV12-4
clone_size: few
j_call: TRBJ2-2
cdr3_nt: TGTGCCAGCAGCGGACTAGCGGGACTCAGGGAGCTGTTTTTT
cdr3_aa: CASSGLAGLRELFF

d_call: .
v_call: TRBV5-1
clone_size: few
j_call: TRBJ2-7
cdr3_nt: TGCGCCAGCAGCCCAAGGACAGTGCTAGACGAGCAGTACTTC
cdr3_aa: CASSPRTVLDEQYF

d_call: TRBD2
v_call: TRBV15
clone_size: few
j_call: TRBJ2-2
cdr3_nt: TGTGCCACCAGCAGAGAAAGCGGGGCGAACACCGGGGAGCTGTTTTTT
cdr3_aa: CATSRESGANTGELFF

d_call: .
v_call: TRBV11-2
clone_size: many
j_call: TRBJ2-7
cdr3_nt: TGTGCCAGCAGCGAGGGACTTACCTACGAGCAGTACTTC
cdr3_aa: CASSEGLTYEQYF

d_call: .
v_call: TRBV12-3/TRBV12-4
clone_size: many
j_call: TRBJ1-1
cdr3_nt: TGTGCCAGCAGTTTAACGGGGGCCCGGGGCACTGAAGCTTTCTTT
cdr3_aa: CASSLTGARGTEAFF

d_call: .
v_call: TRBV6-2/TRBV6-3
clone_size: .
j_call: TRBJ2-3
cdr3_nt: TGTGCCAGCAGTACCGACCGAGTTACAGGGCCAAGGAGCACAGATACGCAGTATTTT
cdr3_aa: CASSTDRVTGPRSTDTQYF

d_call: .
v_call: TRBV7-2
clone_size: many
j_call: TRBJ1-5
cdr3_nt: TGTGCCAGCAGCTTCAGGGGAGGTCAGCCCCAGCATTTT
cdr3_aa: CASSFRGGQPQHF

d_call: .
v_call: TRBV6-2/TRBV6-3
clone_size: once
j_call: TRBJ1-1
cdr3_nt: TGTGCCAGCAGTTACCGGGAGGCGTTTGTCACTGAAGCTTTCTTT
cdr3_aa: CASSYREAFVTEAFF

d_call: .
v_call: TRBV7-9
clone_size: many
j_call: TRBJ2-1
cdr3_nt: TGTGCCAGCATCCCGAGGGGGAATGAGCAGTTCTTC
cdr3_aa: CASIPRGNEQFF

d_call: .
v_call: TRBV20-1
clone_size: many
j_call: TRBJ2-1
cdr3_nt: TGCAGTGCTAGCCAGGGGTCCAATGAGCAGTTCTTC
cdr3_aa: CSASQGSNEQFF

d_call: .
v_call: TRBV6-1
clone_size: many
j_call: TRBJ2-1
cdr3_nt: TGTGCCAGCAGACCTACTAGGAGCTCCTACAATGAGCAGTTCTTC
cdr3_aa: CASRPTRSSYNEQFF

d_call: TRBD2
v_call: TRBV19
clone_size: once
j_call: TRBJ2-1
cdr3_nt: TGTGCCAGTAGTGCCCGACCTAGCGGGGTCTCCTACAATGAGCAGTTCTTC
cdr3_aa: CASSARPSGVSYNEQFF

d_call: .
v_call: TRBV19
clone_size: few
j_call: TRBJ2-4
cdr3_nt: TGTGCCAGTAGTATAGGTGGTAGAGGGGCCAAAAACATTCAGTACTTC
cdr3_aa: CASSIGGRGAKNIQYF

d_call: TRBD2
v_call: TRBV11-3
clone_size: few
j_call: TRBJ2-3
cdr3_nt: TGTGCCAGCAGCTTACTCCAACTAGCGGCTACAGATACGCAGTATTTT
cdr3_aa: CASSLLQLAATDTQYF

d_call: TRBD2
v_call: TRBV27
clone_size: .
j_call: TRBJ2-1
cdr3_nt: TGTGCCAGCAGTTTATCCCGACTAGCGGGAGTCAAATCGCGGAATGAGCAGTTCTTC
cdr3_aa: CASSLSRLAGVKSRNEQFF

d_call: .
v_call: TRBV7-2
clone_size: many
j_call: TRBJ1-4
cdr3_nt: TGTGCCAGCAGCTTAACCGGGGGCTTGGCTAATGAAAAACTGTTTTTT
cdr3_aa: CASSLTGGLANEKLFF

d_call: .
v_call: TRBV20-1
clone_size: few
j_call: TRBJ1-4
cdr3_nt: TGCAGTGCTAGAGATACGGGGGGGAACGGGTATGAAAAACTGTTTTTT
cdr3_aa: CSARDTGGNGYEKLFF

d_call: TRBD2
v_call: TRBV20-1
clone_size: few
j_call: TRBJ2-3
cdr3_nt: TGCAGTGCTACACCGGCTCTAGCGGGAGGGCCCCTCGCAGATACGCAGTATTTT
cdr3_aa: CSATPALAGGPLADTQYF

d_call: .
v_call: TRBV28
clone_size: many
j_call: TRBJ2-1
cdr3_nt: TGTGCCAGCACCACGACAGCAGAGGTCTACAATGAGCAGTTCTTC
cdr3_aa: CASTTTAEVYNEQFF

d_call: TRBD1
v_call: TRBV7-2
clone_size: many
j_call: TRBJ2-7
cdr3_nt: TGTGCCAGCAGCTCTCGACAGGGGGCTTCCTACGAGCAGTACTTC
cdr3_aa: CASSSRQGASYEQYF

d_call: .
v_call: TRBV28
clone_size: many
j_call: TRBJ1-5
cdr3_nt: TGTGCCAGCAGTCCCAATAGCAATCAGCCCCAGCATTTT
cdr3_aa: CASSPNSNQPQHF

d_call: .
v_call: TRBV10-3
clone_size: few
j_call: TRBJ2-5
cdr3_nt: TGTGCCATCAGTGAGTTCAGCGAACAAGAGACCCAGTACTTC
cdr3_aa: CAISEFSEQETQYF

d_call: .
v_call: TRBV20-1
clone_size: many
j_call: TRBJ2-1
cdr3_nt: TGCAGTGCTACCTACAATGAGCAGTTCTTC
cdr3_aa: CSATYNEQFF

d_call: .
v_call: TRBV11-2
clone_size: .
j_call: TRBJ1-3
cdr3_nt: TGTGCCAGCAGCTTAGGCATTAACTCTGGAAACACCATATATTTT
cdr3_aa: CASSLGINSGNTIYF

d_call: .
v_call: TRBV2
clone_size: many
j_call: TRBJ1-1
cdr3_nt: TGTGCCAGCGGTGGAACGATTGGGACTGAAGCTTTCTTT
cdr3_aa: CASGGTIGTEAFF

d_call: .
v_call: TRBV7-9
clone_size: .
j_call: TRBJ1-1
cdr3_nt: TGTGCCAGCAGCTTCGGGTGGCAGGTCTCTGAAGCTTTCTTT
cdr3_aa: CASSFGWQVSEAFF

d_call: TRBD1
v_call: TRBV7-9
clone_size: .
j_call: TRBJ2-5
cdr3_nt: TGTGCCAGCAGCTTCGTACAGGGGTGGCAAGAGACCCAGTACTTC
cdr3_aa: CASSFVQGWQETQYF

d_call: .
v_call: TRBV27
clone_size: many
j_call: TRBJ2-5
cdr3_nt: TGTGCCAGCAGTTTCGGAATGGGCAGACGTGAGACCCAGTACTTC
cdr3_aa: CASSFGMGRRETQYF